This section outlines one T cell receptor beta chain sequence together with its context. The data originate from a study of blood T cell repertoires in COVID-19. Across the study: Material from acute and convalescent COVID-19 was sourced from the United States, Italy and Spain.

Original processing notes: Cell counts per sample came from amplifying reference gene primers. Assay used: immunoSEQ multiplex PCR; TCRdb lists only in-frame clones, some missing. V and J calls and clone size are given by that table; D and trimming were obtained from the DNA. The sample holds about 170,000 clones, about four fifths seen once. Sequencing used peripheral blood. This receptor was identified in a woman of 80 years or more with active or convalescent COVID-19.

CDR3 in amino acids: CASSLTALRGNTEAFF. The CDR3 DNA follows: TGCGCCAGCAGCTTGACTGCCCTTAGGGGGAACACTGAAGCTTTCTTT. This chain connects TRBV5-1 to TRBJ1-1; D possibly corresponds to TRBD1 (5 bases). Trimming shortened V by 1 base and J by 1 base, and 14 bases separated the two germline ends. The CDR3 length is 16 residues. The germline gives CDR1 SGHRS, CDR2 YFSETQ.